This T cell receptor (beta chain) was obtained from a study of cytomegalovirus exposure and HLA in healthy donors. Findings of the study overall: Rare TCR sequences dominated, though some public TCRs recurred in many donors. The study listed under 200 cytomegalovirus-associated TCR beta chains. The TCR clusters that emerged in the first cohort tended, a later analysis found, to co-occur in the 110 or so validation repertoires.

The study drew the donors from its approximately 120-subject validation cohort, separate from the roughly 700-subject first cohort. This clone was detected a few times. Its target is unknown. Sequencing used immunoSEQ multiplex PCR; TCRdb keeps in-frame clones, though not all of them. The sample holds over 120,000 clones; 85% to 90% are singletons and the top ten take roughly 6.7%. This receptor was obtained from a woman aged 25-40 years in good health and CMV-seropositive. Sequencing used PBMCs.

CDR3 nucleotide sequence: TGTGCCAGCAGTTCATTACTGACTAGCGGGATCTACGAGCAGTACTTC. This sequence encodes CASSSLLTSGIYEQYF. The chain is built from TRBV27 and TRBJ2-7, with TRBD2 matching over 11 bases. Germline CDR1 MNHEY, CDR2 SMNVEV (reference sequence). Germline trimming cut 4 bases from V and 3 bases from J; bases unmatched to any gene: 8. The length of the CDR3 is 16 residues.